One sample yielded the 15 T cell receptor beta chains listed below, sequenced in a study of cytotoxic CD8 clonotypes in ibrutinib-treated CLL. TCRdb's table, derived via immunoSEQ multiplex PCR, lists solely in-frame clones and lacks some. Of 23,000 or so clones in the sample, roughly 68% were seen once. Sequences were derived from PBMCs, sampled after 24 months of ibrutinib treatment. The source is a human donor with chronic lymphocytic leukemia.

The gene calls are TRBV11-2 and TRBJ1-3, with unresolved D. Germline lookup yields CDR1 SGHAT and CDR2 FQNNGV. The CDR3 has 15 residues. With 5 bases removed from V and 2 bases from J, the gap between germline ends came to 13 bases. CDR3 region: CASSHQVNTGNTIYF. CDR3 DNA: TGTGCCAGCAGCCACCAGGTTAATACTGGAAACACCATATATTTT. Full variable domain (outside the CDR3, taken from reference TRBV11-2 and TRBJ1-3): EAGVAQSPRYKIIEKRQSVAFWCNPISGHATLYWYQQILGQGPKLLIQFQNNGVVDDSQLPKDRFSAERLKGVDSTLKIQPAKLEDSAVYLCASSHQVNTGNTIYFGEGSWLTVV.

The V and J genes are TRBV5-5 and TRBJ1-5; maybe TRBD1 (5 bases). Trimming stripped 1 base from V and 0 bases from J, with 14 bases between. The length of the CDR3 is 17 residues. The V gene's germline CDR1 is SGHKS and CDR2 YYEKEE (reference sequence). The CDR3 coding sequence is TGTGCCAGCAGCTTGCGTCCGGACACGCTTAGCAATCAGCCCCAGCATTTT. Translating gives CASSLRPDTLSNQPQHF.

The chain links TRBV7-9 to TRBJ1-2; D uncertain. The CDR3 has 16 amino acids. CDR1 is SEHNR, CDR2 FQNEAQ, per germline (reference sequence). V lost 1 base and J 0 bases, leaving 12 bases between the germline ends. The CDR3: CASSLELTRTNYGYTF. DNA of the CDR3: TGTGCCAGCAGCTTAGAATTAACCAGAACTAACTATGGCTACACCTTC. Full variable domain (outside the CDR3, taken from reference TRBV7-9 and TRBJ1-2): DTGVSQNPRHKITKRGQNVTFRCDPISEHNRLYWYRQTLGQGPEFLTYFQNEAQLEKSRLLSDRFSAERPKGSFSTLEIQRTEQGDSAMYLCASSLELTRTNYGYTFGSGTRLTVV.

This clone was observed a few times. V usage is TRBV5-4 and J usage is TRBJ2-3; no reliable D call. Trimming shortened V by 0 bases and J by 4 bases, and 6 bases separated the two germline ends. CDR1 and CDR2 (germline): SGHNT, YYREEE (reference sequence). This CDR3 spans 13 amino acids. CDR3 protein: CASSLAVADTQYF. The CDR3 DNA reads TGTGCCAGCAGCTTGGCAGTAGCAGATACGCAGTATTTT. Drawing the rest from reference TRBV5-4 and TRBJ2-3, the complete variable domain is ETGVTQSPTHLIKTRGQQVTLRCSSQSGHNTVSWYQQALGQGPQFIFQYYREEENGRGNFPPRFSGLQFPNYSSELNVNALELDDSALYLCASSLAVADTQYFGPGTRLTVL.

V and J are TRBV7-8 and TRBJ1-2, with D possibly matching TRBD1 (5 bases). Germline values: CDR1 SGHVS, CDR2 FQNEAQ. The V end was cut by 2 bases, the J end by 5 bases, with 18 bases between. This CDR3 region has 16 residues. CDR3 sequence (DNA): TGTGCCAGCAGCTTAAGGGCTCTAGGGGAAGGGTATGGCTACACCTTC. Protein product: CASSLRALGEGYGYTF.

The table lists this clone with a few counts. CDR3 residues: CASSLGGRSNQPQHF. CDR3 nucleotide sequence: TGTGCCAGCAGCCTAGGGGGTCGTAGCAATCAGCCCCAGCATTTT. The V gene is TRBV7-8, the J gene TRBJ1-5; D is possibly TRBD1 (6 bases). The V end was cut by 5 bases, the J end by 0 bases, with 11 bases between. The germline CDR1 and CDR2 sequences are SGHVS and FQNEAQ. The CDR3 totals 15 residues.

The chain has TRBV27 and TRBJ1-4; D uncertain. The CDR3 contains 12 residues. Germline CDR1 and CDR2: MNHEY and SMNVEV (reference sequence). Trimming left V 3 bases short and J 8 bases short, with 7 bases between. The CDR3 nucleotides read TGTGCCAGCAGTTTGTTCGGAGAAAAACTGTTTTTT. Translation: CASSLFGEKLFF.

This clone was observed a handful of times. This chain connects TRBV4-2 to TRBJ1-1; a possible D gene is TRBD1 (5 bases). Germline V lookup: CDR1 LGHNA, CDR2 YNFKEQ. Trimming shortened V by 4 bases and J by 1 base, and 13 bases separated the two germline ends. The length of the CDR3 is 15 residues. The CDR3 coding sequence is TGTGCCAGCAGCCCAGGGAGCGTTCGGAACACTGAAGCTTTCTTT. It translates to CASSPGSVRNTEAFF.

This clone has only one observation. V is TRBV29-1 and J is TRBJ1-1; D gene ambiguous. Per the germline V gene, CDR1 is SQVTM and CDR2 is ANQGSEA. This CDR3 is 10 amino acids long. With 2 bases removed from V and 7 bases from J, the gap between germline ends came to 5 bases. The CDR3 here is CSVETVEAFF. CDR3 bases: TGCAGCGTTGAAACAGTTGAAGCTTTCTTT.

V usage is TRBV18 and J usage is TRBJ2-1, with D perhaps matching TRBD2 (5 bases). Between the trimmed V and J ends, which lost 6 bases and 9 bases, there was a span of 24 bases. The CDR3 sequence is 16 residues long. In germline, CDR1 is KGHSH, CDR2 LQKENI. CDR3 nucleotide sequence: TGTGCCAGCTCCCCTGCCGGGAAATCCCGGCTCACTGAGCAGTTCTTC. Its translation is CASSPAGKSRLTEQFF.

This chain uses TRBV11-2 with TRBJ1-1, with unresolved D. Germline loops: CDR1 SGHAT, CDR2 FQNNGV. Trimming shortened V by 1 base and J by 0 bases, and 9 bases separated the two germline ends. The CDR3 sequence is 15 residues long. DNA of the CDR3: TGTGCCAGCAGCTTAGCTCTGGTGATGAACACTGAAGCTTTCTTT. It codes for CASSLALVMNTEAFF.

V and J are TRBV5-4 and TRBJ1-2; D call uncertain. The CDR3 is 14 residues long. CDR1 is SGHNT and CDR2 is YYREEE in the germline V gene (reference sequence). V was shortened by 2 bases and J by 8 bases, with 16 bases between the two germline ends. CDR3 DNA: TGTGCCAGCAGCTTAGTAAGTGGAGGGTCCGGCTACACCTTC. Translation: CASSLVSGGSGYTF.

This chain's CDR3 is CATRPGNYGYTF. The CDR3, as DNA: TGTGCCACCCGGCCGGGGAACTATGGCTACACCTTC. The V gene is TRBV19, the J gene TRBJ1-2; D not resolved. V lost 10 bases and J 2 bases, leaving 11 bases between the germline ends. Germline CDR1 reads LNHDA; CDR2 reads SQIVND (reference sequence). The CDR3 is 12 amino acids.

The V call is TRBV27, the J call TRBJ2-3, with D tentatively TRBD1 (6 bases). V shed 5 bases and J shed 0 bases, with 9 bases lying between them. The CDR3 runs 14 residues. Germline CDR1 and CDR2: MNHEY and SMNVEV (reference sequence). The CDR3 here is CASSTGSSTDTQYF. CDR3 in DNA: TGTGCCAGCAGTACAGGGTCTAGCACAGATACGCAGTATTTT.

The chain combines TRBV10-2 with TRBJ2-2; no definite D call. The CDR3 is made up of 11 amino acids. Germline V lookup: CDR1 WSHSY, CDR2 SAAADI. Trimming shortened V by 7 bases and J by 5 bases, and 5 bases separated the two germline ends. The CDR3 nucleotides are TGCGCCAGCATTAGGACCGGGGAGCTGTTTTTT. Translation: CASIRTGELFF.